These T cell receptor beta chains were read from a single sample in a study of beta chain features in type 1 diabetes. Only in-frame clones appear in the TCRdb table, and some are missing; sequencing was by immunoSEQ multiplex PCR. The sample includes over 150,000 clones, 8.1% seen only once; the top ten take 0.5% to 0.65%. Sequencing input: central memory CD4+ T cells from blood. The receptor source for this set is a man between 18 and 35 years old in good health. Each CDR3 is given with its conserved first and last residue. A D gene is named only where the DNA matches it firmly. Clone sizes are given selectively: once, few, many, or a class where the clone is expanded.

d_gene	v_gene	abundance	j_gene	len	CDR3aa	CDR3nt
.	TRBV7-2	.	TRBJ2-1	13	CASSLGASSEQFF	TGTGCCAGCAGCTTAGGAGCCTCGTCTGAGCAGTTCTTC
TRBD1	TRBV9	few	TRBJ1-4	15	CASSTAGTDNEKLFF	TGTGCCAGCAGCACCGCCGGGACAGATAATGAAAAACTGTTTTTT
.	TRBV19	few	TRBJ1-1	13	CASSNQMNTEAFF	TGTGCCAGTAGTAATCAGATGAACACTGAAGCTTTCTTT
TRBD1	TRBV7-9	few	TRBJ1-2	16	CASSYTGQVANYGYTF	TGTGCCAGCAGCTACACTGGACAGGTTGCTAACTATGGCTACACCTTC
.	TRBV5-4	.	TRBJ2-3	16	CASSHGGDPSTDTQYF	TGTGCCAGCAGCCACGGCGGGGATCCTAGCACAGATACGCAGTATTTT
.	TRBV11-2	.	TRBJ1-2	13	CASSLQVSRGYTF	TGTGCCAGCAGCTTACAGGTATCTCGAGGCTACACCTTC
TRBD1	TRBV28	few	TRBJ1-2	15	CASRSTGTGRYGYTF	TGTGCCAGCAGATCGACCGGGACAGGGAGATATGGCTACACCTTC
TRBD2	TRBV7-2	.	TRBJ2-1	16	CASSQGTSGGTMKQFF	TGTGCCAGCAGCCAAGGGACTAGCGGGGGGACAATGAAGCAGTTCTTC
TRBD1	TRBV7-2	many	TRBJ1-1	16	CASSLMGTGLNTEAFF	TGTGCCAGCAGCTTAATGGGGACAGGGTTAAACACTGAAGCTTTCTTT
TRBD2	TRBV5-1	few	TRBJ2-3	15	CASSSTSVTSDTQYF	TGCGCCAGCAGCTCGACTAGCGTAACGAGTGATACGCAGTATTTT
.	TRBV19	few	TRBJ1-1	13	CASSSEVLTEAFF	TGTGCCAGTAGTAGTGAGGTTCTGACTGAAGCTTTCTTT
TRBD2	TRBV7-3	few	TRBJ2-1	16	CASSRQRGETYNEQFF	TGTGCCAGCAGCAGGCAGCGGGGGGAAACCTACAATGAGCAGTTCTTC
TRBD1	TRBV6-4	few	TRBJ1-2	13	CASSPGGENGYTF	TGTGCCAGCAGCCCAGGGGGCGAAAATGGCTACACCTTC
.	TRBV5-1	few	TRBJ2-5	13	CASSLEGLETQYF	TGCGCCAGCAGCTTGGAAGGACTAGAGACCCAGTACTTC
TRBD2	TRBV5-1	few	TRBJ2-5	16	CASSLGSSGGQETQYF	TGCGCCAGCAGCTTGGGGTCTAGCGGGGGGCAAGAGACCCAGTACTTC
TRBD1	TRBV28	few	TRBJ2-7	14	CASTPGQFIYEQYF	TGTGCCAGCACCCCGGGACAGTTCATCTACGAGCAGTACTTC
.	TRBV7-9	few	TRBJ1-1	19	CASSMSTGLISTRNTEAFF	TGTGCCAGCAGCATGAGTACGGGATTGATTTCGACAAGGAACACTGAAGCTTTCTTT
.	TRBV5-1	.	TRBJ1-3	15	CASSALFGTGNTIYF	TGCGCCAGCAGCGCCCTCTTCGGGACTGGAAACACCATATATTTT
TRBD1	TRBV7-2	.	TRBJ1-5	18	CASSLSGQGPYSNQPQHF	TGTGCCAGCAGCTTATCGGGACAGGGCCCCTATAGCAATCAGCCCCAGCATTTT
.	TRBV19	few	TRBJ2-7	14	CASSRDGLSYEQYF	TGTGCCAGTAGTAGAGATGGACTGTCCTACGAGCAGTACTTC
.	TRBV25-1	.	TRBJ1-1	11	CASSESDKAFF	TGTGCCAGCAGTGAGAGTGATAAAGCTTTCTTT
TRBD2	TRBV5-1	.	TRBJ2-1	16	CASSFRLAISYNEQFF	TGCGCCAGCAGCTTCAGACTAGCGATTTCCTACAATGAGCAGTTCTTC
.	TRBV7-2	few	TRBJ1-6	15	CASSSGPSNNSPLHF	TGTGCCAGCAGCTCAGGCCCCTCGAATAATTCACCCCTCCACTTT
TRBD2	TRBV13	few	TRBJ2-3	14	CASSSLAVTDTQYF	TGTGCCAGCAGCTCTCTAGCGGTCACAGATACGCAGTATTTT
.	TRBV28	.	TRBJ2-3	12	CASSRAADTQYF	TGTGCCAGCAGTCGAGCCGCAGATACGCAGTATTTT
TRBD1	TRBV6-6	.	TRBJ2-7	14	CASSSGTGFHEQYF	TGTGCCAGCAGCTCCGGGACAGGTTTCCACGAGCAGTACTTC
TRBD2	TRBV7-2	.	TRBJ2-1	17	CASSLVGTVAGVHEQFF	TGTGCCAGCAGCTTAGTAGGGACGGTAGCGGGAGTTCATGAGCAGTTCTTC
TRBD1	TRBV5-4	few	TRBJ2-2	16	CASSLQSQGAPGELFF	TGTGCCAGCAGCTTGCAAAGTCAGGGGGCGCCCGGGGAGCTGTTTTTT
.	TRBV7-2	few	TRBJ2-3	16	CASSSRGGGPSITQYF	TGTGCCAGCAGCTCCAGAGGCGGGGGCCCATCTATCACGCAGTATTTT
.	TRBV30	few	TRBJ1-2	11	CAWNGGYGYTF	TGTGCCTGGAACGGGGGTTATGGCTACACCTTC
.	TRBV7-2	.	TRBJ2-4	14	CASSLKARAEAADF	TGTGCCAGCAGCTTAAAGGCTCGCGCGGAAGCAGCAGACTTC
.	TRBV5-1	few	TRBJ2-2	16	CASSPNGGDGTGELFF	TGCGCCAGCAGCCCAAACGGGGGAGATGGGACCGGGGAGCTGTTTTTT
TRBD2	TRBV6-5	.	TRBJ2-2	15	CASRGGLAGAGELFF	TGTGCCAGCAGAGGGGGACTAGCGGGAGCCGGGGAGCTGTTTTTT
.	TRBV6-6	.	TRBJ1-2	13	CASRPTETYGYTF	TGTGCCAGCAGACCCACTGAGACTTATGGCTACACCTTC
.	TRBV7-9	few	TRBJ1-1	10	CASSSGEAFF	TGTGCCAGCAGCTCCGGGGAAGCTTTCTTT
.	TRBV7-9	few	TRBJ2-1	14	CASSPRVNGNEQFF	TGTGCCAGCAGCCCACGGGTGAACGGCAATGAGCAGTTCTTC
TRBD1	TRBV2	many	TRBJ1-6	13	CASTGQGNSPLHF	TGTGCCAGCACGGGACAGGGGAATTCACCCCTCCACTTT
.	TRBV30	few	TRBJ1-1	12	CASWRGDTEAFF	TGTGCCTCCTGGCGGGGGGACACTGAAGCTTTCTTT
.	TRBV5-4	few	TRBJ2-1	15	CASSLTGNSYNEQFF	TGTGCCAGCAGCTTGACAGGGAATTCCTACAATGAGCAGTTCTTC
.	TRBV6-6	few	TRBJ2-7	13	CAISAGSYNEQYF	TGTGCCATCAGCGCCGGGAGTTACAACGAGCAGTACTTC
.	TRBV9	.	TRBJ2-2	13	CASSTRQTGELFF	TGTGCCAGCAGCACCCGACAGACCGGGGAGCTGTTTTTT
.	TRBV21-1	.	TRBJ2-7	10	CASRRYEQYF	TGTGCCAGCAGGAGATACGAGCAGTACTTC